The 25 T cell receptor beta chains below were found in one sample sequenced in a study of T-cell reconstitution after alpha-beta-depleted transplantation in children. The library targeted TCRbeta and was prepared with unique molecular identifiers. Via MiXCR, TCRdb re-called the PCR reads, giving one row per CDR3 protein. This sample has over 200,000 distinct CDR3 sequences; roughly 15% occur once, and the top ten carry around 45%. The input for sequencing was PBMCs, mostly from graft donor cells, taken 360 days after TCRalphabeta/CD19-depleted stem cell transplant. These receptors were collected from a male patient under 10 years old who had a stem cell transplant for acute lymphoblastic leukemia, so the T cells may come from the graft donor.

CDR3 bases: TGTGCCAGCAGTCGACCACTGACTAGCGGGGGGGCCTACAATGAGCAGTTCTTC. Translated, it gives CASSRPLTSGGAYNEQFF. The chain is built from TRBV6-2 or TRBV6-3 and TRBJ2-1; 14 bases fit TRBD2. The CDR3 runs 18 residues. Germline V gene sequence: CDR1 MNHEY, CDR2 SVGEGT. V gave up 5 bases and J gave up 2 bases; unmatched junction bases: 8.

V usage is TRBV7-2 and J usage is TRBJ1-6; tentatively, D is TRBD1 (6 bases). The V end was cut by 1 base, the J end by 3 bases, with 10 bases between. Germline V gene sequence: CDR1 SGHTA, CDR2 FQGNSA. This CDR3 has 16 amino acids. In nucleotides, the CDR3 is TGTGCCAGCAGCTTAGACGGGGGCCTCTATAATTCACCCCTCCACTTT. This encodes CASSLDGGLYNSPLHF.

This clonotype showed up just a few times. The V and J genes are TRBV5-6 and TRBJ1-2; TRBD1 matches at 11 bases. The germline V gene encodes CDR1 SGHDT and CDR2 YYEEEE. Unmatched junction bases numbered 9, after V lost 1 base and J lost 7 bases. This CDR3 has 16 residues. The DNA for the CDR3 is TGTGCCAGCAGCTTGACCGAGGACAGGGGGCTTGGTGGCTACACCTTC. Protein: CASSLTEDRGLGGYTF.

The sample holds many counts of this clonotype. The J gene is TRBJ2-7, the V gene TRBV12-3 or TRBV12-4; D not resolved. V gave up 9 bases and J gave up 5 bases, with 23 bases separating them. The CDR3 length is 15 residues. The CDR3 DNA is TGTGCCAGTTCCCAAATTCCGCTGGCGGACGACGAGCAGTACTTC. This encodes CASSQIPLADDEQYF.

CDR3 nucleotides: TGTGCCAGCAGTCTGAGAGACAGGACAACTGAAGCTTTCTTT. It encodes CASSLRDRTTEAFF. The rearrangement joins TRBV27 to TRBJ1-1, with D possibly TRBD1 on 6 matching bases. Germline V gene sequence: CDR1 MNHEY, CDR2 SMNVEV (reference sequence). The ends were cut back, 5 bases at V and 5 bases at J, with 15 bases in the middle. The CDR3 covers 14 residues.

The rearrangement uses TRBV20-1 and TRBJ2-7; D remains unclear. Trimming removed 1 base at V and 2 bases at J, with 9 bases between. Per germline, CDR1 DFQATT and CDR2 SNEGSKA (reference sequence). The CDR3 is 13 amino acids. As DNA, the CDR3 is TGCAGTGCTAGAGTACCCAGAACCTACGAGCAGTACTTC. The encoded protein is CSARVPRTYEQYF.

This clonotype was seen more than once but under ten times. The CDR3 reads CASSLVRTATQYF. CDR3 coding DNA: TGTGCCAGCAGCTTAGTAAGGACGGCTACGCAGTATTTT. V is TRBV7-6 and J is TRBJ2-3; D is unclear. The CDR3 is 13 amino acids. Germline V lookup: CDR1 SGHVS, CDR2 FNYEAQ. V was trimmed by 1 base and J by 8 bases, leaving 10 bases between them.

This clonotype was counted a few times. The chain recombines TRBV28 with TRBJ2-7; D call uncertain. This CDR3 spans 12 amino acids. The ends were cut back, 7 bases at V and 1 base at J, with 8 bases in the middle. CDR1 is MDHEN, CDR2 SYDVKM, per germline. Written as DNA, the CDR3 is TGTGCCAGCACAGAGTCTTCCTACGAGCAGTACTTC. Translating gives CASTESSYEQYF.

V and J are TRBV29-1 and TRBJ2-3; D might be TRBD2 (5 bases). This CDR3 is built from 14 residues. Germline V CDR1 and CDR2: SQVTM, ANQGSEA. The V end was cut by 6 bases, the J end by 1 base, with 14 bases between. DNA of the CDR3: TGCAGCGTCCTACTAGGAAAGGGCACAGATACGCAGTATTTT. It specifies CSVLLGKGTDTQYF.

V usage is TRBV7-2 and J usage is TRBJ2-5, with TRBD2 matching over 8 bases. The V and J ends lost 7 bases and 3 bases, in that order; junction bases with no gene match: 4. Germline CDR1 SGHTA, CDR2 FQGNSA. This CDR3 is 13 amino acids long. In nucleotides, the CDR3 is TGTGCCAGCAAGCGGGGGTACAAAGAGACCCAGTACTTC. It codes for CASKRGYKETQYF.

The V gene is TRBV6-1, the J gene TRBJ2-7; TRBD1 aligns across 9 bases. CDR1 is MNHNS and CDR2 is SASEGT in the germline V gene. This CDR3 comprises 15 residues. After removal of 6 bases from V and 3 bases from J, the junction contained 9 bases not matched to a gene. The CDR3 is CASRPWDRAVYEQYF. The CDR3 nucleotides are TGTGCCAGCAGGCCATGGGACAGGGCCGTCTACGAGCAGTACTTC.

This clonotype occurred a few times. V and J are TRBV7-4 and TRBJ2-2; tentative D call: TRBD2 (6 bases). The ends were cut back, 1 base at V and 5 bases at J, with 11 bases in the middle. Germline V CDR1 and CDR2: SGHVT, SQSDAQ. This CDR3 has 15 amino acids. The chain's CDR3 is CASSLEGRGTGELFF. The CDR3 coding sequence is TGTGCCAGCAGCTTAGAGGGACGGGGGACCGGGGAGCTGTTTTTT.

This chain uses TRBV10-3 with TRBJ2-5; 7 bases fit TRBD1. Germline V CDR1 and CDR2: ENHRY, SYGVKD. V dropped 4 bases and J dropped 3; count of bases not matched to a gene: 2. This CDR3 has 13 amino acids. The CDR3 DNA follows: TGTGCCATCAGTGCGGGACAGAAAGAGACCCAGTACTTC. Translating gives CAISAGQKETQYF.

This clonotype was counted between two and nine times. This chain joins TRBV7-8 and TRBJ2-7; D call uncertain. V gave up 1 base and J gave up 3 bases, with 16 bases separating them. CDR1 is SGHVS and CDR2 is FQNEAQ in the germline V gene. CDR3 length: 16 residues. The CDR3 reads CASSLGDRAPFYEQYF. CDR3 DNA: TGTGCCAGCAGCTTAGGGGATAGGGCCCCCTTCTACGAGCAGTACTTC.

The chain is built from TRBV6-2 or TRBV6-3 and TRBJ2-5; 7 bases are a match to TRBD1. Germline V gives CDR1 MNHEY, CDR2 SVGEGT. The CDR3 is 14 residues long. The junction had 7 bases not matched to a gene; V was cut back by 4 bases and J by 5 bases. The CDR3 spells CASSSTGETETQYF. DNA of the CDR3: TGTGCCAGCAGTTCCACAGGGGAGACGGAGACCCAGTACTTC.

In this sample, this clonotype turned up a few times. The genes are TRBV27 and TRBJ1-3, with D possibly TRBD1 on 5 matching bases. CDR3 length: 17 amino acids. The germline gives CDR1 MNHEY, CDR2 SMNVEV (reference sequence). With 5 bases removed from V and 0 bases from J, the gap between germline ends came to 17 bases. CDR3 sequence: CASSARQRLSSGNTIYF. The CDR3 nucleotides are TGTGCCAGCAGTGCCCGACAGCGGCTGAGCTCTGGAAACACCATATATTTT.

This clonotype was found a few times. This chain connects TRBV4-1 to TRBJ2-2; maybe TRBD2 (6 bases). Germline V gene data show CDR1 as MGHRA and CDR2 as YSYEKL. CDR3 length: 14 residues. Trimming removed 1 base at V and 6 bases at J, with 9 bases between. This CDR3 reads CASSQATSSGELFF. In DNA form, the CDR3 reads TGCGCCAGCAGCCAAGCGACTAGTTCCGGGGAGCTGTTTTTT.

In this sample, this clonotype turned up a few times. J is TRBJ1-1 and V is TRBV2; 9 bases are a match to TRBD1. Germline CDR1 SNHLY, CDR2 FYNNEI. This CDR3 has 18 residues. The V gene end was trimmed by 8 bases and the J gene end by 3 bases; junction bases not matched to a gene: 19. This CDR3 is CASRIDRGIQLRDTEAFF. CDR3 nucleotides: TGTGCCAGCCGAATAGACAGGGGGATCCAATTGAGGGACACTGAAGCTTTCTTT.

DNA for the CDR3: TGTGCCAGCCGACAGGGGAACTATGGCTACACCTTC. It translates to CASRQGNYGYTF. The chain is built from TRBV12-3 or TRBV12-4 and TRBJ1-2; 8 nucleotides match TRBD1. The CDR3 totals 12 residues. The ends lost 8 bases at V and 2 bases at J; junction bases unmatched: 1.

This clonotype showed up just a few times. The genes are TRBV24-1 and TRBJ2-2; tentatively, D is TRBD1 (6 bases). Trimming removed 7 bases at V and 0 bases at J, with 8 bases between. Germline CDR1 reads KGHDR; CDR2 reads SFDVKD. This CDR3 is built from 14 residues. The CDR3 reads CATRDSANTGELFF. The CDR3 bases are TGTGCCACCAGGGACAGCGCGAACACCGGGGAGCTGTTTTTT.

Only a few counts were recorded for this clonotype. The J gene is TRBJ2-7, the V gene TRBV3-1, with D maybe TRBD2 (5 bases). CDR1 is LGHDT, CDR2 YNNKEL, per germline (reference sequence). Trimming removed 3 bases at V and 0 bases at J, with 12 bases between. There are 15 residues in the CDR3. The CDR3 coding sequence is TGTGCCAGCAGCCATTCCCTAGCAGGCTCCTACGAGCAGTACTTC. This encodes CASSHSLAGSYEQYF.

The rearrangement uses TRBV5-5 and TRBJ1-2; 10 nucleotides match TRBD1. The V and J ends lost 2 bases and 4 bases, in that order; junction bases with no gene match: 11. Germline-derived CDR1 and CDR2 are SGHKS and YYEKEE (reference sequence). This CDR3 comprises 17 residues. The CDR3 DNA sequence: TGTGCCAGCAGCTTAGGATCGGGGACAGGGGCCCCCTATGGCTACACCTTC. Amino acid sequence: CASSLGSGTGAPYGYTF.

This clonotype occurred a few times. The chain couples TRBV3-1 to TRBJ1-1; no reliable D call. Germline loops: CDR1 LGHDT, CDR2 YNNKEL (reference sequence). V shed 4 bases and J shed 0 bases, with 12 bases lying between them. The CDR3 sequence is 15 residues long. CDR3 region: CASSRAAFMNTEAFF. As DNA, the CDR3 is TGTGCCAGCAGCCGCGCAGCCTTTATGAACACTGAAGCTTTCTTT.

This clonotype was recorded at least ten times. The chain combines TRBV10-3 with TRBJ2-7; D might be TRBD1 or TRBD2, each matching 5 bases. V was clipped by 8 bases and J by 5 bases, with 13 bases between them. CDR3 length equals 12 residues. Germline CDR1 ENHRY, CDR2 SYGVKD. The DNA of the CDR3 is TGTGCCATCCAGGGACCGGGGAACGAGCAGTACTTC. Protein sequence: CAIQGPGNEQYF.

There are a few counts of this clonotype. V usage is TRBV29-1 and J usage is TRBJ1-2, with TRBD1 identical over 8 bases. Unmatched junction bases numbered 3, after V lost 3 bases and J lost 3 bases. Germline V gene data show CDR1 as SQVTM and CDR2 as ANQGSEA. The CDR3 runs to 13 residues. CDR3 loop: CSVDQGAYYGYTF. For the CDR3, the DNA is TGCAGCGTTGATCAGGGGGCCTACTATGGCTACACCTTC.